The 15 T cell receptor beta chains below were found in one sample sequenced in a study of T cell changes during pregnancy in multiple sclerosis. The protocol was immunoSEQ multiplex PCR, while the TCRdb copy is restricted to in-frame clones and leaves out a portion. The sample has over 70,000 clones; about 94% are singletons. This specimen consisted of peripheral blood, obtained in the third trimester of pregnancy. The receptor source for this set is a female donor with multiple sclerosis, enrolled in a pregnancy study.

The chain is built from TRBV7-9 and TRBJ2-7; 9 bases map to TRBD1. V was pared by 4 bases and J by 0 bases, with 4 bases of the junction left unmatched. CDR1 and CDR2 from the germline V gene are SEHNR and FQNEAQ (reference sequence). There are 15 residues in the CDR3. CDR3 nucleotides: TGTGCCAGCAGCTCGGGACAGGGACCCTCCTACGAGCAGTACTTC. Amino acids: CASSSGQGPSYEQYF.

The V and J genes are TRBV6-1 and TRBJ1-5; 12 bases map to TRBD1. The V gene end was trimmed by 3 bases and the J gene end by 1 base; junction bases not matched to a gene: 7. The CDR3 is 18 residues long. Looked up from germline, CDR1 is MNHNS and CDR2 is SASEGT. This chain's CDR3 is CASSDGTGGAGSNQPQHF. For the CDR3, the DNA is TGTGCCAGCAGTGACGGGACAGGGGGCGCGGGGAGCAATCAGCCCCAGCATTTT.

The gene calls are TRBV7-2 and TRBJ1-2; D possibly corresponds to TRBD1 (5 bases). Trimming removed 2 bases from V and 4 bases from J, with 17 bases in between. The CDR3 consists of 16 residues. CDR1 SGHTA and CDR2 FQGNSA come from the germline V gene. This chain's CDR3 is CASSLTPGGRTYGYTF. CDR3 coding DNA: TGTGCCAGCAGCTTAACGCCCGGGGGACGGACCTATGGCTACACCTTC.

This CDR3 is CASRGAGPTDTQYF. The CDR3 bases are TGTGCCAGTCGGGGGGCGGGGCCCACAGATACGCAGTATTTT. The V call is TRBV7-2, the J call TRBJ2-3; D perhaps matches TRBD2 (7 bases). Per the germline V gene, CDR1 is SGHTA and CDR2 is FQGNSA. The ends were cut back, 9 bases at V and 2 bases at J, with 15 bases in the middle. The CDR3 loop spans 14 amino acids.

V is TRBV15 and J is TRBJ2-3, with TRBD2 identical over 11 bases. Germline V gene sequence: CDR1 LNHNV, CDR2 YYDKDF (reference sequence). The CDR3 loop spans 16 amino acids. The junction had 0 bases not matched to a gene; V was cut back by 0 bases and J by 1 base. The CDR3 bases are TGTGCCACCAGCAGAGAACTAGCGGGAGGCACAGATACGCAGTATTTT. This sequence encodes CATSRELAGGTDTQYF.

The chain recombines TRBV18 with TRBJ2-7, with 8 bases aligning to TRBD1. Germline lookup yields CDR1 KGHSH and CDR2 LQKENI. V was clipped by 3 bases and J by 7 bases; unmatched bases: 11. CDR3 length equals 15 residues. The DNA of the CDR3 is TGTGCCAGCTCACCGGGGACAGGTTCTCCGGAGGAGCAGTACTTC. Translation: CASSPGTGSPEEQYF.

Worth noting for this clone: Other DNA sequences in this sample translate to the same CDR3. The V call is TRBV5-1, the J call TRBJ1-2, with TRBD1 matching over 7 bases. Unmatched junction bases numbered 6, after V lost 0 bases and J lost 4 bases. This CDR3 has 15 amino acids. Germline CDR1 SGHRS, CDR2 YFSETQ. The CDR3 nucleotides read TGCGCCAGCAGCTTGGATGGACAGGCCCTCTATGGCTACACCTTC. Its translation: CASSLDGQALYGYTF.

In this sample, this clone turned up once. The gene calls are TRBV5-1 and TRBJ2-3, with 10 bases fitting TRBD2. The germline V gene encodes CDR1 SGHRS and CDR2 YFSETQ. The CDR3 is 16 amino acids. V was clipped by 3 bases and J by 1 base; unmatched bases: 5. For the CDR3, the DNA is TGCGCCAGCAGCTCCTGGGGGACTAGCGGCACAGATACGCAGTATTTT. Translation: CASSSWGTSGTDTQYF.

The rearrangement uses TRBV5-6 and TRBJ1-3; no clear D. The CDR3 sequence is 14 residues long. Looked up from germline, CDR1 is SGHDT and CDR2 is YYEEEE. V lost 2 bases to trimming and J lost 0 bases, with 6 bases between them. In DNA form, the CDR3 reads TGTGCCAGCAGCTTAGCCCCCTCTGGAAACACCATATATTTT. It is translated as CASSLAPSGNTIYF. The variable domain in full, with the rest retrieved from reference TRBV5-6 and TRBJ1-3, is DAGVTQSPTHLIKTRGQQVTLRCSPKSGHDTVSWYQQALGQGPQFIFQYYEEEERQRGNFPDRFSGHQFPNYSSELNVNALLLGDSALYLCASSLAPSGNTIYFGEGSWLTVV.

This chain connects TRBV29-1 to TRBJ2-2, with D maybe TRBD2 (7 bases). Germline CDR1 SQVTM, CDR2 ANQGSEA. This CDR3 region has 16 residues. With 3 bases removed from V and 3 bases from J, the gap between germline ends came to 17 bases. The CDR3 here is CSVEFLGGRDTGELFF. The CDR3 region has the DNA TGCAGCGTTGAGTTTCTCGGGGGGCGCGACACCGGGGAGCTGTTTTTT.

The V call is TRBV9, the J call TRBJ2-4, with 9 bases fitting TRBD1. Germline V lookup: CDR1 SGDLS, CDR2 YYNGEE. The length of the CDR3 is 16 residues. J was trimmed by 1 base and V by 3 bases; bases with no gene match: 5. In DNA, the CDR3 is TGTGCCAGCAGCGACCGGGACAGGGCTGCCAAAAACATTCAGTACTTC. Its translation is CASSDRDRAAKNIQYF.

The chain couples TRBV19 to TRBJ1-5; D is uncertain. The length of the CDR3 is 16 residues. V was pared by 5 bases and J by 3 bases, with 17 bases between. Germline V gene lookup returns CDR1 LNHDA and CDR2 SQIVND (reference sequence). CDR3 DNA sequence: TGTGCCAGTAGTCCCCGTTGGGAGGGCCCCAATCAGCCCCAGCATTTT. It yields the protein CASSPRWEGPNQPQHF.

V is TRBV21-1 and J is TRBJ2-7; the D call in the table, TRBD1, was not verified against the DNA. TRBV21-1 is marked as a pseudogene. The length of the CDR3 is 16 residues. The CDR3 here is CASSRALGQATYEQYF. In nucleotides, the CDR3 is TGTGCCAGCAGCCGCGCACTGGGACAGGCTACCTACGAGCAGTACTTC.

The J gene is TRBJ2-1, the V gene TRBV4-1, with D possibly matching TRBD2 (6 bases). CDR3 size: 15 residues. The V end lost 3 bases, the J end lost 8 bases, and 17 bases lay between the germline ends. Germline CDR1 MGHRA, CDR2 YSYEKL. CDR3 amino acids: CASSHSTGAGDEQFF. The CDR3, as DNA: TGCGCCAGCAGCCATTCTACGGGAGCGGGCGATGAGCAGTTCTTC.

This chain uses TRBV19 with TRBJ2-7; 7 bases are a match to TRBD2. The germline V gene has CDR1 LNHDA and CDR2 SQIVND (reference sequence). The CDR3 has 17 amino acids. The J segment lost 3 bases and the V segment lost 1 base, leaving 12 bases of the junction unmatched. CDR3 nucleotides: TGTGCCAGTAGTATAGGTTCCGTGGGAGGGCCCGACTACGAGCAGTACTTC. Its protein is CASSIGSVGGPDYEQYF.